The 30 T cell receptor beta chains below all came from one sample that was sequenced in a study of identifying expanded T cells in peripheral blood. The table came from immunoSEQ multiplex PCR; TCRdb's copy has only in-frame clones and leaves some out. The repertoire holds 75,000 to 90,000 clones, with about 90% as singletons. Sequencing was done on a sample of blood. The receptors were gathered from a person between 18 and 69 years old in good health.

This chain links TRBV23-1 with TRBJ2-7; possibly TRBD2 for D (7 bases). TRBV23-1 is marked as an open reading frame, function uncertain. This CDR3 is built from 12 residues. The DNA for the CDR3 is TGCGCGAGAGGGGGGGGTGAGTACGAGCAGTACTTC. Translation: CARGGGEYEQYF.

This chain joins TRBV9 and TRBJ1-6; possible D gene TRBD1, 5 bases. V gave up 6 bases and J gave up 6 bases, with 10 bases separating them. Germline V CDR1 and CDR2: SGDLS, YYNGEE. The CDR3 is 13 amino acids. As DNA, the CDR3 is TGTGCCAGCAACGCAGGGCCTAATTCACCCCTCCACTTT. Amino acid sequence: CASNAGPNSPLHF.

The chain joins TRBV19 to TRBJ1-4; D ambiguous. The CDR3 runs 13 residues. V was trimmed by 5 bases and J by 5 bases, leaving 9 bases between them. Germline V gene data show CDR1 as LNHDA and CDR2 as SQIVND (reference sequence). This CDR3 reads CASSGQRNEKLFF. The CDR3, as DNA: TGTGCCAGTAGTGGCCAGAGAAATGAAAAACTGTTTTTT. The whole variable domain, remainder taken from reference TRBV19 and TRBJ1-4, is DGGITQSPKYLFRKEGQNVTLSCEQNLNHDAMYWYRQDPGQGLRLIYYSQIVNDFQKGDIAEGYSVSREKKESFPLTVTSAQKNPTAFYLCASSGQRNEKLFFGSGTQLSVL.

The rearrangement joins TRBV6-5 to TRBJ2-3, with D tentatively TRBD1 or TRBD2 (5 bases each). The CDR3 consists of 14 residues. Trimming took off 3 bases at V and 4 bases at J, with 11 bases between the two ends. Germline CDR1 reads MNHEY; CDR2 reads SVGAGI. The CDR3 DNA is TGTGCCAGCAGTTATAGGGACCGGGCAGATACGCAGTATTTT. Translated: CASSYRDRADTQYF.

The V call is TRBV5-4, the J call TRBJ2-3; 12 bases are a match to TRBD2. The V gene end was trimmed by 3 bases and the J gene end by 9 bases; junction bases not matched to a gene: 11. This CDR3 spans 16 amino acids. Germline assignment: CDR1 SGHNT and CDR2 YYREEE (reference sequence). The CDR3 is CASSSPTLAGGHTQYF. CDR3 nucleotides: TGTGCCAGCAGCTCGCCCACTCTAGCGGGGGGGCACACGCAGTATTTT.

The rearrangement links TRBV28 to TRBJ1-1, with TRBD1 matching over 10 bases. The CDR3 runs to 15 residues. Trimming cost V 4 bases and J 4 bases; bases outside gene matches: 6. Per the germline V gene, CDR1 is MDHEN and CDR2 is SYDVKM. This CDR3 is CASSSTGQGGTEAFF. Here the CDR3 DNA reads TGTGCCAGCAGTTCTACCGGACAGGGGGGCACTGAAGCTTTCTTT.

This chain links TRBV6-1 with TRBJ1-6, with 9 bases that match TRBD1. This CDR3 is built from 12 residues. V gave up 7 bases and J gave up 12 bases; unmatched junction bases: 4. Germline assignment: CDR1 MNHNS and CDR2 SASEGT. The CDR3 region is CASNRGLEPLHF. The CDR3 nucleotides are TGTGCCAGCAACAGGGGGCTCGAACCCCTCCACTTT.

The CDR3 loop reads CASSARKSFSGANVLTF. DNA for the CDR3: TGTGCCAGCAGCGCCCGGAAGAGTTTCTCTGGGGCCAACGTCCTGACTTTC. V gene TRBV7-2 combines with J gene TRBJ2-6, with D unresolved. Trimming removed 5 bases at V and 0 bases at J, with 14 bases between. The CDR3 is made up of 17 amino acids. CDR1 is SGHTA and CDR2 is FQGNSA in the germline V gene.

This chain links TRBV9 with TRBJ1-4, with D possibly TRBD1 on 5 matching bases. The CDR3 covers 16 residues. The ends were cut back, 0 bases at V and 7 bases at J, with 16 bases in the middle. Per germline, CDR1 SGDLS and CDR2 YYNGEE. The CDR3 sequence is CASSVGRVPVSEKLFF. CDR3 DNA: TGTGCCAGCAGCGTAGGCAGGGTCCCAGTGAGTGAAAAACTGTTTTTT.

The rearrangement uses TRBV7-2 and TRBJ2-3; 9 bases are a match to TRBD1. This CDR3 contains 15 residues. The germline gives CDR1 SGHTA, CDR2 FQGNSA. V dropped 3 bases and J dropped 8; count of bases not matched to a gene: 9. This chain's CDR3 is CASSFLGQGEGTQYF. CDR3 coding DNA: TGTGCCAGCAGCTTCCTGGGACAGGGAGAAGGTACGCAGTATTTT.

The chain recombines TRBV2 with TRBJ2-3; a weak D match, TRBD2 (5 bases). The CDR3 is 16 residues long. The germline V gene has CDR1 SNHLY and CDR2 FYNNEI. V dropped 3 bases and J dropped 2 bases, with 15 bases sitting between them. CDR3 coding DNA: TGTGCCAGCAGTGATTCGAGCGGCGCTACCACAGATACGCAGTATTTT. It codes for CASSDSSGATTDTQYF.

CDR3: CASSTWGGQSNQPQHF. The CDR3 DNA follows: TGTGCCAGTAGTACTTGGGGGGGACAGTCTAATCAGCCCCAGCATTTT. The gene calls are TRBV19 and TRBJ1-5, with 7 bases lining up with TRBD1. V gave up 4 bases and J gave up 4 bases; unmatched junction bases: 10. The CDR3 has 16 amino acids. Germline CDR1 LNHDA, CDR2 SQIVND (reference sequence).

The CDR3 here is CASRRLVDEQFF. Written as DNA, the CDR3 is TGCGCCAGCAGAAGACTAGTTGATGAGCAGTTCTTC. The chain carries TRBV10-2 and TRBJ2-1; maybe TRBD2 (6 bases). The germline V gene encodes CDR1 WSHSY and CDR2 SAAADI. This CDR3 is built from 12 residues. V was cut by 6 bases and J by 8 bases, with 11 bases left in between.

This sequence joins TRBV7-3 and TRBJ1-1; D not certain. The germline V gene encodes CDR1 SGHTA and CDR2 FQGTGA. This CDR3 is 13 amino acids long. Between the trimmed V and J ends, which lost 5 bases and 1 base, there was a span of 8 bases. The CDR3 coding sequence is TGTGCCAGCAGCCTCGACCAGAACACTGAAGCTTTCTTT. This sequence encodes CASSLDQNTEAFF.

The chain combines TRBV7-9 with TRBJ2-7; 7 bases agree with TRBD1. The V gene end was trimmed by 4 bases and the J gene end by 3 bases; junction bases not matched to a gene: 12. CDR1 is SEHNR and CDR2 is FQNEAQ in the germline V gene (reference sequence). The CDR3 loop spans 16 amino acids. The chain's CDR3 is CASSYFGQAEDYEQYF. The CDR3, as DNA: TGTGCCAGCAGCTATTTCGGACAGGCCGAGGACTACGAGCAGTACTTC.

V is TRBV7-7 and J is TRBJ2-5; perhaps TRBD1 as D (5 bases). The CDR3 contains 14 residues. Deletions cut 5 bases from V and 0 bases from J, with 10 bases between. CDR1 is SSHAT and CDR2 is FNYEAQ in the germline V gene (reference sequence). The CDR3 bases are TGTGCCAGCAGCCCAACAGGCTACCAAGAGACCCAGTACTTC. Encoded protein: CASSPTGYQETQYF.

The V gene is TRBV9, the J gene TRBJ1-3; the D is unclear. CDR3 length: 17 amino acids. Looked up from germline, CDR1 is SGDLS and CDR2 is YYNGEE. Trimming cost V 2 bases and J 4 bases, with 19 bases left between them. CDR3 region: CASSVGSPTLSGNTIYF. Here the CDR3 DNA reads TGTGCCAGCAGCGTTGGCAGCCCGACCCTCTCCGGAAACACCATATATTTT.

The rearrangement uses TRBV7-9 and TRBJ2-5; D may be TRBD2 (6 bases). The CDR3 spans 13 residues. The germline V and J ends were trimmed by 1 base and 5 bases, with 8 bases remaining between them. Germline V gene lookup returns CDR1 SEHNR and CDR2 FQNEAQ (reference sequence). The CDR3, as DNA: TGTGCCAGCAGCTTAGACGGAGGGGAGACCCAGTACTTC. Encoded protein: CASSLDGGETQYF.

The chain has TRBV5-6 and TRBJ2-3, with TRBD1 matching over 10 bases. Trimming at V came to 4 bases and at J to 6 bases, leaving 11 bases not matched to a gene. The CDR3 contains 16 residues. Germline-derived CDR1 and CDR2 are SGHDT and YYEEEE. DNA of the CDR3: TGTGCCAGCAGCCTCGACAGGGGGCCCGATAGGGATACGCAGTATTTT. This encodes CASSLDRGPDRDTQYF.

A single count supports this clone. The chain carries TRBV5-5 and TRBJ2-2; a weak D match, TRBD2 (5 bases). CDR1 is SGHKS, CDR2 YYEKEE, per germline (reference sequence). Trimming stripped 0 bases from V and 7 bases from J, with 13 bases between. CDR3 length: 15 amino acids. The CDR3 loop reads CASSLECGFSGELFF. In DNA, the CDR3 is TGTGCCAGCAGCTTGGAATGCGGGTTCAGCGGGGAGCTGTTTTTT. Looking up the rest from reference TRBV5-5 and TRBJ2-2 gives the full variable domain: DAGVTQSPTHLIKTRGQQVTLRCSPISGHKSVSWYQQVLGQGPQFIFQYYEKEERGRGNFPDRFSARQFPNYSSELNVNALLLGDSALYLCASSLECGFSGELFFGEGSRLTVL.

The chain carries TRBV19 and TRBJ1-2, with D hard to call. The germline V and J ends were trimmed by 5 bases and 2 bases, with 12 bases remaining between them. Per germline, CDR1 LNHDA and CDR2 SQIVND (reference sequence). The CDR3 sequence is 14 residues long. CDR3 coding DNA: TGTGCCAGTAGTCTCCGGACGGACAACTATGGCTACACCTTC. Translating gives CASSLRTDNYGYTF.

CDR3 in amino acids: CASSVGTNNSPLHF. In nucleotides, the CDR3 is TGTGCCAGCAGTGTTGGAACCAATAATTCACCCCTCCACTTT. The chain joins TRBV2 to TRBJ1-6; D is unresolved. Trimming cost V 4 bases and J 5 bases, with 9 bases left between them. The CDR3 sequence is 14 residues long. Germline V gene data show CDR1 as SNHLY and CDR2 as FYNNEI. The complete variable domain, with remaining parts taken from reference TRBV2 and TRBJ1-6, reads EPEVTQTPSHQVTQMGQEVILRCVPISNHLYFYWYRQILGQKVEFLVSFYNNEISEKSEIFDDQFSVERPDGSNFTLKIRSTKLEDSAMYFCASSVGTNNSPLHFGNGTRLTVT.

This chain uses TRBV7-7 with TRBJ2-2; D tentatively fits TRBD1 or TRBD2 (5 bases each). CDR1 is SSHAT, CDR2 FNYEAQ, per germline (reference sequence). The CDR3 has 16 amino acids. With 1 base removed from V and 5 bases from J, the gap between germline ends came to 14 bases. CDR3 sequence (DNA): TGTGCCAGCAGCTTAGGCCCTCGAGGGGTGACCGGGGAGCTGTTTTTT. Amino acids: CASSLGPRGVTGELFF.

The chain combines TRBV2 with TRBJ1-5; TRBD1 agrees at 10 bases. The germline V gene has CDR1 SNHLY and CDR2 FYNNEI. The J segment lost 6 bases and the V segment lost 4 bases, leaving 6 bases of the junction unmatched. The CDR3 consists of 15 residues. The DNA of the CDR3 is TGTGCCAGCAGTGCCGGACAGGGGGATAGTCAGCCCCAGCATTTT. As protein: CASSAGQGDSQPQHF.

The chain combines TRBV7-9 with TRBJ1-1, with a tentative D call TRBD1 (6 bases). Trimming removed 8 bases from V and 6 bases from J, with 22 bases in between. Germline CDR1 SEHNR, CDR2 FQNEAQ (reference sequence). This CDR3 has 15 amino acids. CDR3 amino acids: CASGALGGAMAEAFF. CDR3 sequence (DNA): TGTGCCAGCGGGGCTTTGGGGGGCGCGATGGCTGAAGCTTTCTTT. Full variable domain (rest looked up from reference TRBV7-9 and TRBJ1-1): DTGVSQNPRHKITKRGQNVTFRCDPISEHNRLYWYRQTLGQGPEFLTYFQNEAQLEKSRLLSDRFSAERPKGSFSTLEIQRTEQGDSAMYLCASGALGGAMAEAFFGQGTRLTVV.

In nucleotides, the CDR3 is TGTGCCAGCAGCTTAGCAGGGACCGGAAACTACGAGCAGTACTTC. This encodes CASSLAGTGNYEQYF. The chain combines TRBV11-2 with TRBJ2-7, with D tentatively TRBD1 or TRBD2 (5 bases each). The CDR3 totals 15 residues. Germline V gene data show CDR1 as SGHAT and CDR2 as FQNNGV. V lost 1 base, J lost 3 bases, and 13 bases lay in between.

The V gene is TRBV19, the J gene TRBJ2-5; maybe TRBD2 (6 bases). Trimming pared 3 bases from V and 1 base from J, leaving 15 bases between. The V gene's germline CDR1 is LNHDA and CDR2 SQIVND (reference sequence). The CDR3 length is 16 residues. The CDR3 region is CASSILEGRGQETQYF. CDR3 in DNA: TGTGCCAGTAGTATTTTGGAGGGACGGGGCCAAGAGACCCAGTACTTC.

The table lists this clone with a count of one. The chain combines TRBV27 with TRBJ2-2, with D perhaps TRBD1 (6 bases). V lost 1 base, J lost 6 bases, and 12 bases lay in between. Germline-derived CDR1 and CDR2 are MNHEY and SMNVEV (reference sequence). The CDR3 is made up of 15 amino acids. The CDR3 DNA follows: TGTGCCAGCAGTTTATATCAACAGGGCCCCGGGGAGCTGTTTTTT. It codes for CASSLYQQGPGELFF.

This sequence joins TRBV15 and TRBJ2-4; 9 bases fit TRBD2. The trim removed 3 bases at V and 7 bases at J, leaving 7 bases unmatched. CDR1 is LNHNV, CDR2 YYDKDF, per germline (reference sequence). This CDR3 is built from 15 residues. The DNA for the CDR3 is TGTGCCACCAGCAGGATAGCGGGAGAATTTAACATTCAGTACTTC. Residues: CATSRIAGEFNIQYF.

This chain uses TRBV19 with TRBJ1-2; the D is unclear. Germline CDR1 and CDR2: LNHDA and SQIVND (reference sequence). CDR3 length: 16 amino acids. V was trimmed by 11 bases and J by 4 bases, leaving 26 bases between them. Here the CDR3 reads CAVSAASRTDTYGYTF. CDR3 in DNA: TGTGCCGTATCAGCGGCCAGCCGGACTGACACCTATGGCTACACCTTC.